These T cell receptor beta chains were read from a single sample in a study of blood T cells in healthy people across ages. From the 5' RACE reads, TCRdb called clonotypes with MiXCR, one entry per CDR3 protein. The sample carries some 1.1 million distinct CDR3 sequences, 30% to 40% recorded once. What was sequenced was blood. Receptors were obtained from a man aged 18 to 30 in good health. CDR3s include the opening cysteine and the closing phenylalanine or tryptophan.

V,J,length,CDR3
TRBV12-3/TRBV12-4,TRBJ2-3,17,CASPPNPTSGGADTQYF
TRBV6-2/TRBV6-3,TRBJ2-2,16,CASSSRTGPYSGELFF
TRBV9,TRBJ1-2,12,CASSVTSDPYTF
TRBV19,TRBJ2-3,14,CASSISGTTDTQYF
TRBV6-5,TRBJ1-2,14,CASRPASGVWGYTF
TRBV20-1,TRBJ1-1,15,CSARSEGGWDTEAFF
TRBV12-3/TRBV12-4,TRBJ1-2,12,CAFGSKVYGYTF
TRBV7-2,TRBJ1-2,12,CAGSLANYGYTF
TRBV4-1,TRBJ1-4,15,CASSQDYRGGEKLFF
TRBV13,TRBJ1-5,16,CASSSTGQGSSQPQHF
TRBV12-3/TRBV12-4,TRBJ1-1,14,CASSQGYMNTEAFF
TRBV10-3,TRBJ1-2,15,CAIKELAAPNYGYTF
TRBV5-1,TRBJ1-1,14,CASSLDSHHTEAFF
TRBV27,TRBJ1-6,15,CASRPSTGIGSPLHF
TRBV21-1,TRBJ2-3,17,CASSKGGKPRHTDTQYF
TRBV20-1,TRBJ2-5,15,CSARSDRVTEETQYF
TRBV20-1,TRBJ2-7,13,CSARGGQTYEQYF
TRBV7-9,TRBJ2-1,17,CASSFVADSTPLNEQFF
TRBV5-4,TRBJ1-5,17,CASSLGTGGLADQPQHF
TRBV6-5,TRBJ1-2,13,CASSLQGIGGYTF
TRBV21-1,-,14,CASSRGWGCETQYF
TRBV5-5,TRBJ2-3,16,CASSSLAGARTDTQYF
TRBV29-1,TRBJ2-1,14,CSVQDSHLYNEQFF
TRBV4-2,TRBJ1-5,15,CASSQGTGGSQPQHF
TRBV5-6,TRBJ1-5,16,CASSLGQGRGNQPQHF
TRBV20-1,TRBJ1-2,13,CSASRSGGFGYTF
TRBV29-1,TRBJ2-1,15,CSAKGTSGGAYEQFF
TRBV12-3/TRBV12-4,TRBJ2-3,13,CASRATGVDTQYF